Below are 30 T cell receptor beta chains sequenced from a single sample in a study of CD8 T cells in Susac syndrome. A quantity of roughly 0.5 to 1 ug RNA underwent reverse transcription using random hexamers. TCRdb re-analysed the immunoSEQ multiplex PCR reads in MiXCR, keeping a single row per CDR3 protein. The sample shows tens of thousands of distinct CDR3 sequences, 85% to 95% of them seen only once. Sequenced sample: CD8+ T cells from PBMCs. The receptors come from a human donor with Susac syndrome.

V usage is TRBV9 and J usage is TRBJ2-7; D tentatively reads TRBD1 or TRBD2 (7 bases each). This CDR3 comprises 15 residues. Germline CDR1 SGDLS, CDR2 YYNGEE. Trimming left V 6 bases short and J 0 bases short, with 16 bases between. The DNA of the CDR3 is TGTGCCAGCACCCCAGGGGGGGGCGCCTCCTACGAGCAGTACTTC. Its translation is CASTPGGGASYEQYF.

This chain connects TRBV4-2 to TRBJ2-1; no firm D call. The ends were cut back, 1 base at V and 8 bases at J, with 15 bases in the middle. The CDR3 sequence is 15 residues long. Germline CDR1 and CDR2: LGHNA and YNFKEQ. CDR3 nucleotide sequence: TGTGCCAGCAGCCAAGCATTTGGGGTCGATGATGAGCAGTTCTTC. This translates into CASSQAFGVDDEQFF.

CDR3 in DNA: TGTGCCAGCAGGGCAGGGGGCAATCAGCCCCAGCATTTT. Translated: CASRAGGNQPQHF. This chain links TRBV25-1 with TRBJ1-5, with D possibly matching TRBD1 (6 bases). V lost 6 bases and J 2 bases, leaving 8 bases between the germline ends. The length of the CDR3 is 13 residues. CDR1 and CDR2 from the germline V gene are MGHDK and SYGVNS.

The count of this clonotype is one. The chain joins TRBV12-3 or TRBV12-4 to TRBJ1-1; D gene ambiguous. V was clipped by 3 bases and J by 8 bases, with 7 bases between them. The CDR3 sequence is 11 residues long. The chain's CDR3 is CASSFSVEAFF. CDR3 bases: TGTGCCAGCAGTTTCTCGGTCGAAGCTTTCTTT.

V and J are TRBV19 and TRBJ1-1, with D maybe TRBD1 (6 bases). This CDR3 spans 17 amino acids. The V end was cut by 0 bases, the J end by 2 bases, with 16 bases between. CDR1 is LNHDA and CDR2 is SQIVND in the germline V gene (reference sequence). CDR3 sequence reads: CASSIDTLGQSNTEAFF. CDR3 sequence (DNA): TGTGCCAGTAGTATAGATACCCTCGGACAGAGCAACACTGAAGCTTTCTTT. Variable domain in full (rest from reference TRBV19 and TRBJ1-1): DGGITQSPKYLFRKEGQNVTLSCEQNLNHDAMYWYRQDPGQGLRLIYYSQIVNDFQKGDIAEGYSVSREKKESFPLTVTSAQKNPTAFYLCASSIDTLGQSNTEAFFGQGTRLTVV.

The CDR3 DNA is TGCGCCAGCAGCCAAGGTTTCAGGGGAGTACAAGAGACCCAGTACTTC. Protein sequence: CASSQGFRGVQETQYF. The chain couples TRBV4-1 to TRBJ2-5, with a possible D match to TRBD1 (6 bases). Germline CDR1 MGHRA, CDR2 YSYEKL. This CDR3 contains 16 residues. V lost 1 base and J 2 bases, leaving 14 bases between the germline ends.

The CDR3 region is CSARPRGDSNQPQHF. The CDR3 bases are TGCAGTGCTAGGCCACGGGGGGATAGCAATCAGCCCCAGCATTTT. This chain uses TRBV20-1 with TRBJ1-5; a possible D gene is TRBD1 (5 bases). The CDR3 is made up of 15 amino acids. The germline V gene has CDR1 DFQATT and CDR2 SNEGSKA (reference sequence). The V and J ends lost 3 bases and 0 bases respectively, with 12 bases between them.

The CDR3, as DNA: TGTGCCAGCAGGATTAGCGGGAGGGCCTACGAGCAGTACTTC. Its translation: CASRISGRAYEQYF. This chain joins TRBV12-3 or TRBV12-4 and TRBJ2-7; the match to TRBD2 covers 11 bases. This CDR3 has 14 amino acids. After removal of 6 bases from V and 2 bases from J, the junction contained 3 bases not matched to a gene.

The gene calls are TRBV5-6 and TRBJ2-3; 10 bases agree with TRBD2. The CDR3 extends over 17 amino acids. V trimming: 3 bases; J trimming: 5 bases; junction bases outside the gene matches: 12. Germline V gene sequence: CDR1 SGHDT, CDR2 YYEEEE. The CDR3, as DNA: TGTGCCAGCAGCTCTCCCAGCGGGAGGGCCGACGGAGATACGCAGTATTTT. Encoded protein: CASSSPSGRADGDTQYF.

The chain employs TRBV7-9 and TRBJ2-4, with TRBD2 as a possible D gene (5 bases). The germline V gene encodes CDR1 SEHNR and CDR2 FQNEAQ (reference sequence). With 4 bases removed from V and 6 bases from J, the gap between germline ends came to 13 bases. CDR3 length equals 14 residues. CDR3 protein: CASSYGLELNIQYF. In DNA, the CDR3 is TGTGCCAGCAGCTATGGACTGGAATTAAACATTCAGTACTTC.

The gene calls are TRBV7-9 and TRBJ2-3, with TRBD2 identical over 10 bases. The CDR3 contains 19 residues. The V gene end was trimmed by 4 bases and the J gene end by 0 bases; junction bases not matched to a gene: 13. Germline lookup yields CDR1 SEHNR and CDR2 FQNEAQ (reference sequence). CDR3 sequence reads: CASSSEPGTSDKSTDTQYF. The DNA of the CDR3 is TGTGCCAGCAGCTCCGAACCCGGGACTAGCGACAAAAGCACAGATACGCAGTATTTT.

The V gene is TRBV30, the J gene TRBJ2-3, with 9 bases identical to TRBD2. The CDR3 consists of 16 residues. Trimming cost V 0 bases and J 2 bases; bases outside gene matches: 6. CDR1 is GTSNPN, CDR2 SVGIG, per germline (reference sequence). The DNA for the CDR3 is TGTGCCTGGAGTGTACTAAGACTAGCGGACACAGATACGCAGTATTTT. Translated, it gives CAWSVLRLADTDTQYF.

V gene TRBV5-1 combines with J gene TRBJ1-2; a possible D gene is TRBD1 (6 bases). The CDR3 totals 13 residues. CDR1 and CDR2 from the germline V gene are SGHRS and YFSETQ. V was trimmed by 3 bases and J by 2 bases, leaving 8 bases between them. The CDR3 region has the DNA TGCGCCAGCAGCTGGGACACGAACTATGGCTACACCTTC. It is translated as CASSWDTNYGYTF.

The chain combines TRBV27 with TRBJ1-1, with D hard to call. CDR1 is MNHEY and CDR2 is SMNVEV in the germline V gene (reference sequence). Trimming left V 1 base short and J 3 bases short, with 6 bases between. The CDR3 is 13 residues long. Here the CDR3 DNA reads TGTGCCAGCAGTTTATTCGGAGACACTGAAGCTTTCTTT. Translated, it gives CASSLFGDTEAFF.

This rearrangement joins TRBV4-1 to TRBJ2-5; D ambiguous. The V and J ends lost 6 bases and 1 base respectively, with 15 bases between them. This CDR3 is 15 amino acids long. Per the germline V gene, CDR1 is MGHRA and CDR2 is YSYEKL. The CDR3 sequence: CASSLSPGSQETQYF. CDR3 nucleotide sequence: TGCGCCAGCAGTCTATCTCCAGGATCCCAAGAGACCCAGTACTTC.

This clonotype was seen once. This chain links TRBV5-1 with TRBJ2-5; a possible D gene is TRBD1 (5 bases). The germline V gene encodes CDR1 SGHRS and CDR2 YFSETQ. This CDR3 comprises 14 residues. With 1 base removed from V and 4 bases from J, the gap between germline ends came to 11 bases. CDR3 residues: CASSLYTGPETQYF. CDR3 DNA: TGCGCCAGCAGCTTGTATACAGGTCCAGAGACCCAGTACTTC.

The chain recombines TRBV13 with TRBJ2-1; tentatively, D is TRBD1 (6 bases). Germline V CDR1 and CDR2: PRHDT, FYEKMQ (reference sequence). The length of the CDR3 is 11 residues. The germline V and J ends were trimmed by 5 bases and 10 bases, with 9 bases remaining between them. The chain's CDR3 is CASSTGNEQFF. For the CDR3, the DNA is TGTGCCAGCAGCACAGGGAACGAGCAGTTCTTC.

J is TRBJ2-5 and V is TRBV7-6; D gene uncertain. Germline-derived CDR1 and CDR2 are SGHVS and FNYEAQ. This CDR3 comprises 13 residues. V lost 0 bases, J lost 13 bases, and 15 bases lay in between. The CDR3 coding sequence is TGTGCCAGCAGCTTAGCGAGTATAGGGCACGGGTACTTC. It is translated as CASSLASIGHGYF.

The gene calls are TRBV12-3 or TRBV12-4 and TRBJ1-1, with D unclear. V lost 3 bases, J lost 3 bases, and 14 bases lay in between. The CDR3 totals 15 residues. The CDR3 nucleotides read TGTGCCAGCAGTTTGAATGCATATCTTGACACTGAAGCTTTCTTT. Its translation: CASSLNAYLDTEAFF.

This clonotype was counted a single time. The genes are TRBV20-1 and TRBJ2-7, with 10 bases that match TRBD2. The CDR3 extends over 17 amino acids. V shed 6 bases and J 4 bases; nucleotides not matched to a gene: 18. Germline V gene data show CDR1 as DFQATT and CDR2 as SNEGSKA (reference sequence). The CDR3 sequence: CSARSPLLEREGYEQYF. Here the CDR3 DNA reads TGCAGTGCGAGAAGCCCCCTTCTGGAGCGGGAGGGTTACGAGCAGTACTTC.

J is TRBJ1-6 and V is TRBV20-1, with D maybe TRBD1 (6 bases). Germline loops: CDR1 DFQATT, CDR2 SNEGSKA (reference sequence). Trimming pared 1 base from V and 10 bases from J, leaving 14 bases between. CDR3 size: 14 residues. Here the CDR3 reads CSARAPNRDSPLHF. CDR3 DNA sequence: TGCAGTGCTAGAGCACCCAACAGGGACTCACCCCTCCACTTT.

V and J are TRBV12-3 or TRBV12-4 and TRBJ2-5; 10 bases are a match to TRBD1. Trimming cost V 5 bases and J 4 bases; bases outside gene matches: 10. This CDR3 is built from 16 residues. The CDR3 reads CASSTPGQGSTETQYF. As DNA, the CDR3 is TGTGCCAGCAGTACCCCGGGACAGGGGTCTACAGAGACCCAGTACTTC.

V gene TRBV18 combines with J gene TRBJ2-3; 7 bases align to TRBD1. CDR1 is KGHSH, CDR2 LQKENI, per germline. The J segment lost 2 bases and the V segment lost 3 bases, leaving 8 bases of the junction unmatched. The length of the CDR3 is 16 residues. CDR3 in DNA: TGTGCCAGCTCACCTTTACGGGACAGATACACAGATACGCAGTATTTT. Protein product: CASSPLRDRYTDTQYF. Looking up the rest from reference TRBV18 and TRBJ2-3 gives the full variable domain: NAGVMQNPRHLVRRRGQEARLRCSPMKGHSHVYWYRQLPEEGLKFMVYLQKENIIDESGMPKERFSAEFPKEGPSILRIQQVVRGDSAAYFCASSPLRDRYTDTQYFGPGTRLTVL.

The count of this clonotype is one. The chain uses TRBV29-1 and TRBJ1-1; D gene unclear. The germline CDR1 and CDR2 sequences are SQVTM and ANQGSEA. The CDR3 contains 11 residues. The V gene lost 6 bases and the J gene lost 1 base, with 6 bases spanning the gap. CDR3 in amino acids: CSVIENTEAFF. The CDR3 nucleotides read TGCAGCGTAATAGAGAACACTGAAGCTTTCTTT. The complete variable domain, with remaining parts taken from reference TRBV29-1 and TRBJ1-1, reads SAVISQKPSRDICQRGTSLTIQCQVDSQVTMMFWYRQQPGQSLTLIATANQGSEATYESGFVIDKFPISRPNLTFSTLTVSNMSPEDSSIYLCSVIENTEAFFGQGTRLTVV.

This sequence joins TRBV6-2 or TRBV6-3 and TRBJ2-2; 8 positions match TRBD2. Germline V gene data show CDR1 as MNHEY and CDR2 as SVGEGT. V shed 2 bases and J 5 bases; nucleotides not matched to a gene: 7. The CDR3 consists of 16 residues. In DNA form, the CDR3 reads TGTGCCAGCAGTTACGGTGCGGCTAGCGGGACCGGGGAGCTGTTTTTT. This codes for CASSYGAASGTGELFF.

This CDR3 is CASRKEGTGRYEQYF. The CDR3 DNA reads as TGCGCCAGCAGAAAGGAAGGGACAGGGCGTTACGAGCAGTACTTC. The chain has TRBV4-1 and TRBJ2-7; TRBD1 aligns across 9 bases. This CDR3 region has 15 residues. In germline, CDR1 is MGHRA, CDR2 YSYEKL. The trim removed 6 bases at V and 4 bases at J, leaving 10 bases unmatched.

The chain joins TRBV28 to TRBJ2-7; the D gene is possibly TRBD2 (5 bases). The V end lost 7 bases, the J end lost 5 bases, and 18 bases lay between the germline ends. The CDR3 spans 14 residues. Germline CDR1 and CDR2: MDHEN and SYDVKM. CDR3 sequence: CASITTIGLNEQYF. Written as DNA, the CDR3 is TGTGCCAGCATTACCACCATCGGACTGAACGAGCAGTACTTC.

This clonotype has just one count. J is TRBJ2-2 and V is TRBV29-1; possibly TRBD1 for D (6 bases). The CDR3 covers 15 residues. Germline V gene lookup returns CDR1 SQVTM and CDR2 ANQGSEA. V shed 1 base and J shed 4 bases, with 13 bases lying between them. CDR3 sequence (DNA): TGCAGCGTTGAAGGGGGGCCTGAGGGCACCGGGGAGCTGTTTTTT. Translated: CSVEGGPEGTGELFF.

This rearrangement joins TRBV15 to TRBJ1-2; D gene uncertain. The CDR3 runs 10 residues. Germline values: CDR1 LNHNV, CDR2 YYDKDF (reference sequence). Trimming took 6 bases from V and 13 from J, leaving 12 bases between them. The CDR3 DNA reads TGTGCCACCAGGGAAACGGGGAGCACCTTC. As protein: CATRETGSTF.

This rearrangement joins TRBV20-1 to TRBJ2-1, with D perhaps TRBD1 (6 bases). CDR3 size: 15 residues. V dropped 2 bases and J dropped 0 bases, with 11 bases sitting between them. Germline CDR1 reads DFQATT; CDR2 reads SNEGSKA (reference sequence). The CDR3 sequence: CSARPRTVSYNEQFF. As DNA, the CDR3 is TGCAGTGCTAGACCGAGGACAGTCTCCTACAATGAGCAGTTCTTC.